This T cell receptor beta chain is from a study of Graves' ophthalmopathy and Graves' hyperthyroidism. The study amplified TCR beta CDR3 regions using RNA transcripts. First-round RT-PCR employed HTBI primers, with a second-round multiplex PCR after it. A single record per CDR3 protein comes from TCRdb applying MiXCR to the multiplex PCR reads. The data show approximately 210,000 distinct CDR3 sequences, less than 30% seen once. This clonotype was seen many times. The germline V gene has CDR1 LGHDT and CDR2 YNNKEL (reference sequence). This CDR3 is built from 14 residues. V lost 1 base and J lost 5, with 11 bases in between.

The TCR originated in a man aged 50-60 years with Graves' ophthalmopathy. The rearrangement joins TRBV3-1 to TRBJ2-5; D possibly uses TRBD1 or TRBD2 (6 bases each). The source material was peripheral blood. CDR3 region: CASSQGTAGETQYF. The CDR3 DNA reads as TGTGCCAGCAGCCAAGGGACAGCGGGCGAGACCCAGTACTTC.